This is a list of T cell receptor beta chains from one sample in a study of blood T cell repertoires in COVID-19. Sequencing used immunoSEQ multiplex PCR; TCRdb keeps in-frame clones, though not all of them. Seen here are more than 95,000 clones, about 80% observed once, and the top ten hold 20% to 25%. The sample comprised peripheral blood. The receptors stem from a human donor in a cohort sampled during active COVID-19. The CDR3 runs from the conserved cysteine through the conserved F or W. Each record gives: V gene, D gene, clone size, J gene, CDR3 protein, CDR3 DNA. D genes are given only for firm matches. A clone size is listed for some rows: how often the clone was seen (once, few, many), or a class if it is expanded.

V gene: TRBV4-2
D gene: -
clone size: -
J gene: TRBJ2-2
CDR3 protein: CASSQVFKGGYVGELFF
CDR3 DNA: TGTGCCAGCAGCCAAGTTTTTAAAGGGGGTTATGTCGGGGAGCTGTTTTTT

V gene: TRBV30
D gene: TRBD1
clone size: -
J gene: TRBJ1-1
CDR3 protein: CAWISQGREAFF
CDR3 DNA: TGTGCCTGGATCTCACAGGGGCGCGAAGCTTTCTTT

V gene: TRBV30
D gene: -
clone size: -
J gene: TRBJ2-2
CDR3 protein: CAWQGLVPGELFF
CDR3 DNA: TGTGCCTGGCAGGGGCTAGTCCCCGGGGAGCTGTTTTTT

V gene: TRBV27
D gene: -
clone size: -
J gene: TRBJ2-6
CDR3 protein: CASSLSTGTGANVLTF
CDR3 DNA: TGTGCCAGCAGTTTATCCACAGGGACTGGGGCCAACGTCCTGACTTTC

V gene: TRBV15
D gene: -
clone size: few
J gene: TRBJ1-4
CDR3 protein: CATASRVSIWEKLFF
CDR3 DNA: TGTGCCACCGCATCCAGGGTTTCAATCTGGGAAAAACTGTTTTTT

V gene: TRBV6-2/TRBV6-3
D gene: TRBD1
clone size: -
J gene: TRBJ2-2
CDR3 protein: CASSGQGAITGELFF
CDR3 DNA: TGTGCCAGCAGTGGACAGGGGGCCATCACCGGGGAGCTGTTTTTT

V gene: TRBV10-3
D gene: -
clone size: -
J gene: TRBJ2-7
CDR3 protein: CAIQPGVLGEQYF
CDR3 DNA: TGTGCCATCCAGCCGGGGGTCCTGGGCGAGCAGTACTTC

V gene: TRBV20-1
D gene: TRBD2
clone size: -
J gene: TRBJ2-7
CDR3 protein: CSASSSGGYNEQYF
CDR3 DNA: TGCAGTGCTAGTAGTTCGGGGGGATACAACGAGCAGTACTTC

V gene: TRBV6-1
D gene: -
clone size: -
J gene: TRBJ1-5
CDR3 protein: CASSETRINQPQHF
CDR3 DNA: TGTGCCAGCAGTGAAACGCGAATAAATCAGCCCCAGCATTTT

V gene: TRBV19
D gene: TRBD1
clone size: few
J gene: TRBJ2-7
CDR3 protein: CASSITGGFDEQYF
CDR3 DNA: TGTGCCAGTAGTATAACAGGGGGGTTCGACGAGCAGTACTTC

V gene: TRBV10-3
D gene: -
clone size: -
J gene: TRBJ2-6
CDR3 protein: CAISELVPQPGANVLTF
CDR3 DNA: TGTGCCATCAGTGAGTTGGTGCCACAACCTGGGGCCAACGTCCTGACTTTC

V gene: TRBV11-2
D gene: -
clone size: -
J gene: TRBJ2-5
CDR3 protein: CASSLGQIQETQYF
CDR3 DNA: TGTGCCAGCAGCTTAGGGCAGATCCAAGAGACCCAGTACTTC

V gene: TRBV27
D gene: -
clone size: few
J gene: TRBJ1-4
CDR3 protein: CASSPLPDISEKLFF
CDR3 DNA: TGTGCCAGCAGCCCCCTCCCGGACATAAGTGAAAAACTGTTTTTT

V gene: TRBV28
D gene: TRBD2
clone size: -
J gene: TRBJ2-3
CDR3 protein: CASSPPSGDSSTDTQYF
CDR3 DNA: TGTGCCAGCAGTCCACCTAGCGGGGATTCTAGCACAGATACGCAGTATTTT

V gene: TRBV14
D gene: -
clone size: few
J gene: TRBJ1-1
CDR3 protein: CASSKQKNTEAFF
CDR3 DNA: TGTGCCAGCAGCAAACAGAAGAACACTGAAGCTTTCTTT

V gene: TRBV28
D gene: TRBD1
clone size: -
J gene: TRBJ1-1
CDR3 protein: CASSLITGDTEAFF
CDR3 DNA: TGTGCCAGCAGTTTGATTACAGGGGACACTGAAGCTTTCTTT

V gene: TRBV7-2
D gene: -
clone size: -
J gene: TRBJ2-7
CDR3 protein: CASSLVGGGRGGYEQYF
CDR3 DNA: TGTGCCAGCAGCTTAGTAGGGGGGGGCAGGGGAGGTTACGAGCAGTACTTC

V gene: TRBV7-2
D gene: -
clone size: -
J gene: TRBJ1-6
CDR3 protein: CASSDQTGSNSPLHF
CDR3 DNA: TGTGCCAGCAGTGATCAAACAGGGTCTAATTCACCCCTCCACTTT

V gene: TRBV7-3
D gene: TRBD1
clone size: -
J gene: TRBJ1-2
CDR3 protein: CASSTVGTASDGYTF
CDR3 DNA: TGTGCCAGCAGCACCGTTGGGACAGCTTCTGATGGCTACACCTTC

V gene: TRBV18
D gene: TRBD1
clone size: once
J gene: TRBJ1-1
CDR3 protein: CASSQDRANTEAFF
CDR3 DNA: TGTGCCAGCTCCCAAGACAGGGCGAACACTGAAGCTTTCTTT

V gene: TRBV2
D gene: -
clone size: -
J gene: TRBJ1-1
CDR3 protein: CASNLLTGDTEAFF
CDR3 DNA: TGTGCCAGCAACCTCTTAACGGGGGACACTGAAGCTTTCTTT

V gene: TRBV28
D gene: -
clone size: -
J gene: TRBJ2-7
CDR3 protein: CASSLTGGSAGQYF
CDR3 DNA: TGTGCCAGCAGTTTAACCGGTGGGTCGGCGGGGCAGTACTTC

V gene: TRBV28
D gene: TRBD2
clone size: -
J gene: TRBJ2-7
CDR3 protein: CASSLKRTSGFYKQYF
CDR3 DNA: TGCGCCAGCAGTTTAAAAAGGACTAGCGGATTTTATAAGCAGTACTTC

V gene: TRBV10-3
D gene: TRBD2
clone size: -
J gene: TRBJ2-7
CDR3 protein: CATQTGTSSYEQYF
CDR3 DNA: TGTGCCACCCAAACCGGGACTAGCAGTTACGAGCAGTACTTC

V gene: TRBV7-8
D gene: -
clone size: few
J gene: TRBJ2-7
CDR3 protein: CASSPHSYEQYF
CDR3 DNA: TGTGCCAGCAGCCCCCACTCCTACGAGCAGTACTTC

V gene: TRBV9
D gene: -
clone size: -
J gene: TRBJ1-4
CDR3 protein: CASSTQTGTNEKLFF
CDR3 DNA: TGTGCCAGCAGCACCCAGACAGGAACTAATGAAAAACTGTTTTTT

V gene: TRBV7-2
D gene: TRBD1
clone size: -
J gene: TRBJ1-6
CDR3 protein: CASSQSGTGSPLHF
CDR3 DNA: TGTGCCAGCAGCCAGAGTGGGACAGGTTCACCCCTCCACTTT

V gene: TRBV18
D gene: TRBD1
clone size: -
J gene: TRBJ1-4
CDR3 protein: CASSPLPGQGVTLFF
CDR3 DNA: TGTGCCAGCTCACCACTCCCGGGACAGGGGGTAACACTGTTTTTT

V gene: TRBV4-3
D gene: -
clone size: few
J gene: TRBJ2-5
CDR3 protein: CASSQDSDGTQYF
CDR3 DNA: TGCGCCAGCAGCCAAGATAGCGATGGGACCCAGTACTTC

V gene: TRBV5-1
D gene: -
clone size: -
J gene: TRBJ1-3
CDR3 protein: CASSSGHRSSGNTIYF
CDR3 DNA: TGCGCCAGCAGCTCGGGACACCGGAGCTCTGGAAACACCATATATTTT

V gene: TRBV18
D gene: -
clone size: -
J gene: TRBJ2-1
CDR3 protein: CASSPLANSYNEQFF
CDR3 DNA: TGTGCCAGCTCACCGCTAGCGAACTCCTACAATGAGCAGTTCTTC

V gene: TRBV28
D gene: TRBD2
clone size: -
J gene: TRBJ2-3
CDR3 protein: CATKAGVSTDTQYF
CDR3 DNA: TGTGCCACGAAAGCGGGAGTGAGCACAGATACGCAGTATTTT

V gene: TRBV7-8
D gene: TRBD1
clone size: once
J gene: TRBJ1-1
CDR3 protein: CASSFRQGAFEAFF
CDR3 DNA: TGTGCCAGCAGTTTCAGACAGGGGGCGTTTGAAGCTTTCTTT

V gene: TRBV28
D gene: TRBD1
clone size: -
J gene: TRBJ2-7
CDR3 protein: CASSRDRASYEQYF
CDR3 DNA: TGTGCCAGCAGTCGGGACAGGGCCTCCTACGAGCAGTACTTC

V gene: TRBV6-5
D gene: TRBD1
clone size: -
J gene: TRBJ1-6
CDR3 protein: CASSGQEDSPLHF
CDR3 DNA: TGTGCCAGTTCGGGACAGGAGGATTCACCCCTCCACTTT

V gene: TRBV24-1
D gene: TRBD2
clone size: -
J gene: TRBJ2-3
CDR3 protein: CATSDLSTSGGADTQYF
CDR3 DNA: TGTGCCACCAGTGATTTATCAACTAGCGGGGGAGCAGATACGCAGTATTTT

V gene: TRBV7-2
D gene: -
clone size: -
J gene: TRBJ1-2
CDR3 protein: CASSLAASFYGYTF
CDR3 DNA: TGTGCCAGCAGCTTAGCGGCATCGTTCTATGGCTACACCTTC

V gene: TRBV5-1
D gene: -
clone size: -
J gene: TRBJ2-1
CDR3 protein: CASSLAGSNEQFF
CDR3 DNA: TGCGCCAGCAGCTTGGCAGGGTCCAATGAGCAGTTCTTC

V gene: TRBV5-4
D gene: TRBD2
clone size: -
J gene: TRBJ2-5
CDR3 protein: CASSRTSGSEETQYF
CDR3 DNA: TGTGCCAGCAGCCGGACTAGCGGGAGCGAAGAGACCCAGTACTTC

V gene: TRBV11-2
D gene: -
clone size: -
J gene: TRBJ1-3
CDR3 protein: CASSLVAVGNTIYF
CDR3 DNA: TGTGCCAGCAGCTTAGTGGCAGTTGGAAACACCATATATTTT

V gene: TRBV29-1
D gene: TRBD2
clone size: -
J gene: TRBJ2-1
CDR3 protein: CSVEGSGRFPEQFF
CDR3 DNA: TGCAGCGTTGAAGGTAGCGGGAGGTTTCCTGAGCAGTTCTTC

V gene: TRBV12-3/TRBV12-4
D gene: -
clone size: -
J gene: TRBJ1-3
CDR3 protein: CASRPPLGTIYF
CDR3 DNA: TGTGCCAGCAGGCCCCCACTAGGCACCATATATTTT